The clone carrying this T cell receptor (beta chain) was seen a single time. Its antigen is currently unknown. Profiled with immunoSEQ multiplex PCR; TCRdb holds only in-frame clones, not every one. The sample contains some 59,000 clones, 65% to 85% of which appear only once. Described time point: baseline, week 1 (first vaccination visit). The treatment is: pre-vaccination baseline after standard-of-care therapy. This CDR3 region has 14 residues. V was shortened by 1 base and J by 6 bases, with 12 bases between the two germline ends. Germline CDR1 MGHRA, CDR2 YSYEKL. The record originates from a study of a mutant IDH1 vaccine in newly diagnosed glioma. Study-level information: Treated patients, about 60% male and about 38% female, averaged about 40 years of age. Receipt of radiotherapy, temozolomide, or both preceded the study, and most received both.

Notes on the study in general: Among all patients, vaccine-induced immune responses occurred in roughly 95%.

The chain combines TRBV4-1 with TRBJ1-1; tentatively, D is TRBD1 (5 bases). This clonotype originated in a man between 18 and 35 years old with glioma. Sequences were derived from PBMCs, sampled from a glioma patient treated with radiotherapy, temozolomide or both. The CDR3 sequence is CASSQGEGLSEAFF. The CDR3 nucleotides are TGCGCCAGCAGCCAAGGAGAGGGGTTATCTGAAGCTTTCTTT.